This T cell receptor beta chain stems from a study of blood T cell repertoires in COVID-19. Study summary: Acute and convalescent COVID-19 samples came from the United States, Italy and Spain. T cells, B-cell-depleted T cells, or PBMCs supplied cDNA or gDNA.

How the authors handled the data: Reference gene primer amplification yielded estimated nucleated cell counts. Method: immunoSEQ multiplex PCR; TCRdb's copy keeps in-frame clones and lacks some. That table gives V, J and clone size, and the DNA gave D and trimming. The sample consists of 220,000 or so clones, 84% of them appearing once. V was clipped by 5 bases and J by 0 bases; unmatched bases: 3. CDR1 is MNHEY and CDR2 is SVGEGT in the germline V gene. The CDR3 consists of 17 residues. The chain links TRBV6-2 or TRBV6-3 to TRBJ2-2, with 13 bases aligning to TRBD2. The receptor was isolated from an older woman who had recovered from COVID-19. Source material: peripheral blood. CDR3 protein: CASSRTSGGANTGELFF. In nucleotides, the CDR3 is TGTGCCAGCAGTAGGACTAGCGGGGGAGCGAACACCGGGGAGCTGTTTTTT.